This TCR beta chain was identified in a study of T-cell memory formation after mild COVID-19. TCRdb independently ran MiXCR on the 5' RACE reads; one entry per CDR3 protein. The sample carries tens of thousands of distinct CDR3 sequences, 15% to 20% recorded once. Germline trimming cut 1 base from V and 5 bases from J; bases unmatched to any gene: 8. The CDR3 totals 16 residues. The germline CDR1 and CDR2 sequences are MGHRA and YSYEKL. The sequence was collected from an adult who had mild COVID-19 (a few samples of this study predate the infection). Cell type and time point are not known. The J gene is TRBJ1-1, the V gene TRBV4-1; 9 bases fit TRBD1. The source material was PBMCs or a T cell subset sorted from them (not recorded which). Written as DNA, the CDR3 is TGCGCCAGCAGCCAAGGGTCGACAGGGGGACGGACTGAAGCTTTCTTT. Its protein is CASSQGSTGGRTEAFF.